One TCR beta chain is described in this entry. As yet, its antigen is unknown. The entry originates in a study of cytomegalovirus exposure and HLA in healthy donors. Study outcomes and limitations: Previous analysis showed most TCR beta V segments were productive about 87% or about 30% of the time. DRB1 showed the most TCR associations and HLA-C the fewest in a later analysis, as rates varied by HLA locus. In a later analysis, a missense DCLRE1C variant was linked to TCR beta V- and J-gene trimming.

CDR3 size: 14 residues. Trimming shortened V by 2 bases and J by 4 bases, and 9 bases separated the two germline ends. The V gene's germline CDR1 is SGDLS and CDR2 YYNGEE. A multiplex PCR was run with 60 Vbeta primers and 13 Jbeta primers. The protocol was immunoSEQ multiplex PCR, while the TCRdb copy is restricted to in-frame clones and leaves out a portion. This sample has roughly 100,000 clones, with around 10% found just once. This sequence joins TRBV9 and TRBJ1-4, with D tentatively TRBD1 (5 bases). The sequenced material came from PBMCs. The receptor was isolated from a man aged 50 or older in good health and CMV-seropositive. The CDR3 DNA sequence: TGTGCCAGCAGCGTGACCGGGGGTAATGAAAAACTGTTTTTT. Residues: CASSVTGGNEKLFF.